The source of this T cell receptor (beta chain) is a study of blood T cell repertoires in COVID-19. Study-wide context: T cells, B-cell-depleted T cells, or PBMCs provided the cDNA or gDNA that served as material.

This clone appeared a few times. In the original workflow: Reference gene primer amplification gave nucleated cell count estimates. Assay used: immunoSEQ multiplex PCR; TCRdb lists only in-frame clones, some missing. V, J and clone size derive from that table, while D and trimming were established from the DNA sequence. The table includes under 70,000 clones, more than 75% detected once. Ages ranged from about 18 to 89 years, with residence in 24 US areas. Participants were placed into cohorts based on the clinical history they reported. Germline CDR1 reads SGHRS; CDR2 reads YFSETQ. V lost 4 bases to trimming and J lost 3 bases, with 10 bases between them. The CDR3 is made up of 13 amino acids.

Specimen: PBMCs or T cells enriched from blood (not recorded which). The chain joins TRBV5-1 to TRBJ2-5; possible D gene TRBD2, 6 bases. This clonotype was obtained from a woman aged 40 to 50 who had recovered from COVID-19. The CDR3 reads CASSPGLEETQYF. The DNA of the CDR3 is TGCGCCAGCAGCCCGGGACTTGAAGAGACCCAGTACTTC.